Described below is a single T cell receptor beta chain sequence and its context. The target antigen is unknown. These data come from a study of vaccination effects on CD4 cells after COVID-19. Looking at the study overall: It was with roughly 11 IU/ml IL-2 and around 9.9 ug/ml peptides that two million PBMC per well were cultured.

The method was immunoSEQ multiplex PCR; TCRdb's version includes in-frame clones alone and lacks a portion of them. The repertoire holds 30,000 to 35,000 clones, about 68% seen once, with 6.6% in the top ten. Following a 10-day culture, CD4+ T cells were purified. The person was diagnosed with PCR-confirmed SARS-CoV-2 infection between March and December 2020. Participants received two doses of either the BNT162b2 or mRNA-1273 vaccine. Both day 3 and day 7 saw half the medium replaced with IL-2 medium. Trimming removed 2 bases from V and 9 bases from J, with 17 bases in between. Germline CDR1 and CDR2: SGHDN and FVKESK. This CDR3 contains 15 residues.

The V and J genes are TRBV14 and TRBJ2-1; a weak D match, TRBD2 (5 bases). This sequence was found in a human donor who had a prior SARS-CoV-2 infection. The sample consisted of CD4+ T cells from PBMCs cultured without peptide, taken after COVID-19 vaccination. The CDR3 DNA reads TGTGCCAGCAGCCAACTCGTCCCATTACGGGGTGAGCAGTTCTTC. Translated: CASSQLVPLRGEQFF. The entire variable domain, with the rest obtained from reference TRBV14 and TRBJ2-1, is as follows: EAGVTQFPSHSVIEKGQTVTLRCDPISGHDNLYWYRRVMGKEIKFLLHFVKESKQDESGMPNNRFLAERTGGTYSTLKVQPAELEDSGVYFCASSQLVPLRGEQFFGPGTRLTVL.